Below are 20 T cell receptor beta chains sequenced from a single sample in a study of blood T cell repertoires in COVID-19 (TCRdb year 2020). Receptor amplification or capture employed the immunoSEQ multiplex PCR assay. TCRdb limited this immuneACCESS table to in-frame rearrangements with V and J called. A share of clones is missing; checked studies link under half to unresolved V genes, and the rest is unexplained. The sample table shows 250,000 to 350,000 clones, and roughly 90% are seen once. The ten largest clones capture about 12% of the sample. Sequencing was done on a sample of peripheral blood. The receptors shown here come from a woman in her seventies with COVID-19, enrolled during active disease.

About this clone itself: This specimen includes other DNA sequences encoding the same CDR3. The gene calls are TRBV5-1 and TRBJ2-7; a weak D match, TRBD2 (7 bases). The V end was cut by 0 bases, the J end by 3 bases, with 13 bases between. The germline gives CDR1 SGHRS, CDR2 YFSETQ. The length of the CDR3 is 15 residues. As DNA, the CDR3 is TGCGCCAGCAGCTTGGAGGCGGGGGCCTTCTACGAGCAGTACTTC. Translation gives CASSLEAGAFYEQYF.

The chain has TRBV11-2 and TRBJ2-3; maybe TRBD2 (6 bases). V shed 4 bases and J shed 2 bases, with 13 bases lying between them. This CDR3 is built from 15 residues. Germline V gene sequence: CDR1 SGHAT, CDR2 FQNNGV. CDR3 bases: TGTGCCAGCAGCTCCGCGGGGCGGTTCACAGATACGCAGTATTTT. This sequence encodes CASSSAGRFTDTQYF. Using reference TRBV11-2 and TRBJ2-3 for the parts outside the CDR3, the full variable domain is EAGVAQSPRYKIIEKRQSVAFWCNPISGHATLYWYQQILGQGPKLLIQFQNNGVVDDSQLPKDRFSAERLKGVDSTLKIQPAKLEDSAVYLCASSSAGRFTDTQYFGPGTRLTVL.

The V gene is TRBV28, the J gene TRBJ2-4, with a possible D match to TRBD2 (6 bases). CDR1 and CDR2 (germline): MDHEN, SYDVKM. The CDR3 is 18 amino acids. Trimming pared 5 bases from V and 1 base from J, leaving 21 bases between. For the CDR3, the DNA is TGTGCCAGCAGTGGGTTGGGCGGGGCGCCGAGCGCCAAAAACATTCAGTACTTC. This encodes CASSGLGGAPSAKNIQYF. The complete variable domain, with remaining parts taken from reference TRBV28 and TRBJ2-4, reads DVKVTQSSRYLVKRTGEKVFLECVQDMDHENMFWYRQDPGLGLRLIYFSYDVKMKEKGDIPEGYSVSREKKERFSLILESASTNQTSMYLCASSGLGGAPSAKNIQYFGAGTRLSVL.

This chain links TRBV19 with TRBJ2-5, with D tentatively TRBD1 (5 bases). CDR3 length equals 15 residues. The germline V and J ends were trimmed by 6 bases and 5 bases, with 19 bases remaining between them. Germline CDR1 and CDR2: LNHDA and SQIVND (reference sequence). In DNA, the CDR3 is TGTGCCAGTAGCAAAGGGGCAGCCTTTGGGGAGACCCAGTACTTC. Translation: CASSKGAAFGETQYF.

CDR3 nucleotides: TGTGCCAGCAGCCAGGAGTCGGTAGGTCTAGCGGGGGATACGCAGTATTTT. Protein sequence: CASSQESVGLAGDTQYF. J is TRBJ2-3 and V is TRBV5-6, with 9 bases lining up with TRBD2. Trimming at V came to 4 bases and at J to 6 bases, leaving 15 bases not matched to a gene. CDR1 is SGHDT, CDR2 YYEEEE, per germline. The CDR3 extends over 17 amino acids.

This clone occurred once. This chain links TRBV30 with TRBJ2-2; 7 bases are shared with TRBD2. The length of the CDR3 is 14 residues. Looked up from germline, CDR1 is GTSNPN and CDR2 is SVGIG (reference sequence). V trimming: 0 bases; J trimming: 7 bases; junction bases outside the gene matches: 5. The CDR3 bases are TGTGCCTGGAGTGTAGCGGGGAAAGTCGGGGAGCTGTTTTTT. It specifies CAWSVAGKVGELFF.

The J gene is TRBJ1-3, the V gene TRBV29-1, with a tentative D call TRBD1 (5 bases). The CDR3 contains 15 residues. CDR1 SQVTM and CDR2 ANQGSEA come from the germline V gene. V shed 5 bases and J shed 4 bases, with 18 bases lying between them. The CDR3 nucleotides read TGCAGCGTTCTACCCTTTGACAGTTCCGGAAACACCATATATTTT. This codes for CSVLPFDSSGNTIYF. Full variable domain (remainder filled in from reference TRBV29-1 and TRBJ1-3): SAVISQKPSRDICQRGTSLTIQCQVDSQVTMMFWYRQQPGQSLTLIATANQGSEATYESGFVIDKFPISRPNLTFSTLTVSNMSPEDSSIYLCSVLPFDSSGNTIYFGEGSWLTVV.

The V and J genes are TRBV19 and TRBJ1-4, with TRBD1 as a possible D gene (5 bases). V lost 1 base, J lost 0 bases, and 12 bases lay in between. CDR1 and CDR2 (germline): LNHDA, SQIVND (reference sequence). The CDR3 has 17 amino acids. The CDR3 sequence is CASSIGRGLATNEKLFF. In nucleotides, the CDR3 is TGTGCCAGTAGTATAGGGAGGGGTCTTGCAACTAATGAAAAACTGTTTTTT.

V usage is TRBV18 and J usage is TRBJ2-1, with TRBD2 matching 9 bases. Germline CDR1 KGHSH, CDR2 LQKENI. J lost 6 bases, V lost 3 bases, and 6 bases had no gene match. The CDR3 length is 15 residues. CDR3 DNA: TGTGCCAGCTCACCCGTTAGCGGGGGATTCAATGAGCAGTTCTTC. It encodes CASSPVSGGFNEQFF.

The chain recombines TRBV27 with TRBJ1-1; 11 nucleotides line up with TRBD1. Germline-derived CDR1 and CDR2 are MNHEY and SMNVEV (reference sequence). V lost 0 bases and J lost 1; bases outside the gene matches: 4. CDR3 length: 17 residues. In DNA, the CDR3 is TGTGCCAGCAGTTTATCGGGGACAGGGGGGACGAACACTGAAGCTTTCTTT. It encodes CASSLSGTGGTNTEAFF.

Only a few counts were recorded for this clone. The CDR3 region is CASKPGQGATGELFF. In DNA form, the CDR3 reads TGTGCCAGCAAGCCGGGACAGGGGGCGACCGGGGAGCTGTTTTTT. V and J are TRBV6-5 and TRBJ2-2, with 12 bases matching TRBD1. Per the germline V gene, CDR1 is MNHEY and CDR2 is SVGAGI. The ends lost 7 bases at V and 5 bases at J; junction bases unmatched: 5. The CDR3 spans 15 residues.

J is TRBJ1-1 and V is TRBV27; D call uncertain. Germline CDR1 MNHEY, CDR2 SMNVEV (reference sequence). The CDR3 runs to 14 residues. Trimming cost V 7 bases and J 1 base, with 13 bases left between them. The CDR3 DNA sequence: TGTGCCAGCACCCCCCTGGGCAGGAACACTGAAGCTTTCTTT. It encodes CASTPLGRNTEAFF.

This clone was observed a few times. V usage is TRBV7-8 and J usage is TRBJ1-2, with 8 bases aligning to TRBD1. V was pared by 2 bases and J by 4 bases, with 9 bases of the junction left unmatched. The germline CDR1 and CDR2 sequences are SGHVS and FQNEAQ. CDR3 length: 16 amino acids. For the CDR3, the DNA is TGTGCCAGCAGCTTAAGAGCCGGGACAGGCCGCTATGGCTACACCTTC. It yields the protein CASSLRAGTGRYGYTF.

The gene calls are TRBV19 and TRBJ2-3, with 8 bases that match TRBD2. Germline V gives CDR1 LNHDA, CDR2 SQIVND (reference sequence). The CDR3 is 15 amino acids. The junction had 9 bases not matched to a gene; V was cut back by 5 bases and J by 5 bases. The CDR3 loop is CASSRYGGAGDTQYF. CDR3 DNA sequence: TGTGCCAGTAGTCGATACGGGGGGGCGGGAGATACGCAGTATTTT.

The rearrangement links TRBV5-1 to TRBJ1-4; 7 bases are a match to TRBD1. The J segment lost 5 bases and the V segment lost 0 bases, leaving 4 bases of the junction unmatched. CDR1 and CDR2 from the germline V gene are SGHRS and YFSETQ. The CDR3 sequence is 15 residues long. Here the CDR3 DNA reads TGCGCCAGCAGCTTGGAAGGGACAGTAAATGAAAAACTGTTTTTT. Translating it yields CASSLEGTVNEKLFF.

This chain joins TRBV6-5 and TRBJ2-7, with 9 bases matching TRBD1. The CDR3 runs 15 residues. V lost 6 bases, J lost 3 bases, and 9 bases stayed unmatched. The germline V gene encodes CDR1 MNHEY and CDR2 SVGAGI. The CDR3 sequence: CASSLQGAPIYEQYF. The CDR3 DNA is TGTGCCAGCAGCCTACAGGGGGCTCCTATCTACGAGCAGTACTTC.

The chain is built from TRBV10-2 and TRBJ1-6; a weak D match, TRBD1 (5 bases). The CDR3 has 15 amino acids. Germline V gives CDR1 WSHSY, CDR2 SAAADI. Trimming cost V 3 bases and J 8 bases, with 14 bases left between them. CDR3 nucleotides: TGCGCCAGCAGTGATTTGGCAGGGTGGTATTCACCCCTCCACTTT. As protein: CASSDLAGWYSPLHF.

This sequence joins TRBV19 and TRBJ2-5, with a possible D match to TRBD1 (6 bases). The germline V and J ends were trimmed by 4 bases and 5 bases, with 17 bases remaining between them. This CDR3 region has 15 residues. Germline V gives CDR1 LNHDA, CDR2 SQIVND (reference sequence). The CDR3 sequence: CASSTDRTVRETQYF. The CDR3, as DNA: TGTGCCAGTAGTACGGACCGGACAGTCCGGGAGACCCAGTACTTC. Combining the CDR3 with reference TRBV19 and TRBJ2-5 gives the whole variable domain DGGITQSPKYLFRKEGQNVTLSCEQNLNHDAMYWYRQDPGQGLRLIYYSQIVNDFQKGDIAEGYSVSREKKESFPLTVTSAQKNPTAFYLCASSTDRTVRETQYFGPGTRLLVL.

This clone has just a few counts. The rearrangement joins TRBV5-1 to TRBJ2-1; TRBD1 agrees at 7 bases. This CDR3 contains 13 residues. Germline V gene lookup returns CDR1 SGHRS and CDR2 YFSETQ. The trim removed 6 bases at V and 7 bases at J, leaving 7 bases unmatched. The CDR3 sequence is CASKGNRGNEQFF. The DNA of the CDR3 is TGCGCCAGCAAGGGGAACAGGGGAAATGAGCAGTTCTTC.

The chain joins TRBV5-6 to TRBJ1-2; 10 bases are shared with TRBD1. The J segment lost 6 bases and the V segment lost 6 bases, leaving 11 bases of the junction unmatched. The CDR3 has 15 amino acids. Looked up from germline, CDR1 is SGHDT and CDR2 is YYEEEE. The CDR3 DNA reads TGTGCCAGCACCACCGGGACAGGGGTAATGGATGGCTACACCTTC. It translates to CASTTGTGVMDGYTF.